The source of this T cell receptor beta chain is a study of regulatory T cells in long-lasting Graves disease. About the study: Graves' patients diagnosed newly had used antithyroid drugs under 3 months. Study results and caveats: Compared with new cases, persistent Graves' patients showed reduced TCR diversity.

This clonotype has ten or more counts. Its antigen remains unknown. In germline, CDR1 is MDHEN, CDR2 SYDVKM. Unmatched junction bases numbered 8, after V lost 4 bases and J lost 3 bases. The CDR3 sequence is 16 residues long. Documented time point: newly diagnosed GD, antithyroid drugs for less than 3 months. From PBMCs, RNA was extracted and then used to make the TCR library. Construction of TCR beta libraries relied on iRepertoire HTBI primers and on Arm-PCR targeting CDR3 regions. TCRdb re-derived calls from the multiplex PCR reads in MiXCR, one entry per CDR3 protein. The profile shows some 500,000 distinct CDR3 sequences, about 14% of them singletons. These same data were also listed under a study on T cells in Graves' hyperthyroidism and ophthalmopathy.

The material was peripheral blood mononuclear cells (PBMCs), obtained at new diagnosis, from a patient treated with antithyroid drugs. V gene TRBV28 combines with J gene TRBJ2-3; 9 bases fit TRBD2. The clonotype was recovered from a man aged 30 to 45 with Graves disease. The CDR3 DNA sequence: TGTGCCAGCAGTTCCCTAGCGGGGTGGGGGACAGATACGCAGTATTTT. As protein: CASSSLAGWGTDTQYF.